This TCR beta chain was profiled in a study of blood T cell repertoires in COVID-19. The data were produced by immunoSEQ multiplex PCR, yet TCRdb's version contains in-frame clones alone and is incomplete. The table lists hundreds of thousands of clones, over 75% of them singletons. CDR3 size: 15 residues. V shed 2 bases, J shed 0 bases, and the junction held 4 bases outside the gene matches. Germline CDR1 SNHLY, CDR2 FYNNEI. This sequence joins TRBV2 and TRBJ2-7; 7 bases map to TRBD2. This clonotype was sampled from a man between 35 and 55 years old who had recovered from COVID-19. Sequencing was carried out using PBMCs or T cells enriched from blood (not recorded which). This CDR3 is CASSEIGGSSYEQYF. CDR3 bases: TGTGCCAGCAGTGAAATCGGCGGGAGCTCCTACGAGCAGTACTTC.